The rows below give T cell receptor beta chains drawn from one sample of a study of OX40 agonist ivuxolimab in advanced cancers. Assay used: immunoSEQ multiplex PCR; TCRdb lists only in-frame clones, some missing. The data show about 93,000 clones, around 94% seen once. Source: CD4+ or CD8+ T cells sorted from blood, taken in a trial of the OX40 agonist ivuxolimab. These receptors all stem from an adult with an advanced solid tumor such as melanoma, head and neck, liver or kidney cancer. Both conserved end residues are part of each CDR3. A D gene is named only where the DNA matches it firmly. Only part of the rows carry a size: once, few, many, or a class if the clone is expanded.

j_call d_call clone_size cdr3_length v_call cdr3_aa cdr3_nt
TRBJ2-4 - - 11 TRBV20-1 CSAYSENIQYF TGCAGTGCTTACTCCGAAAACATTCAGTACTTC
TRBJ1-1 - - 13 TRBV19 CASSIYGNTEAFF TGTGCCAGTAGTATATACGGGAACACTGAAGCTTTCTTT
TRBJ2-1 TRBD2 - 11 TRBV2 CASSESGGQFF TGTGCCAGCAGTGAAAGCGGGGGGCAGTTCTTC
TRBJ2-7 TRBD1 - 15 TRBV5-8 CASSLGTGQRYEQYF TGTGCCAGCAGCTTGGGGACAGGGCAAAGGTACGAGCAGTACTTC
TRBJ2-7 - - 12 TRBV5-6 CASSLARNEQYF TGTGCCAGCAGCTTGGCACGAAACGAGCAGTACTTC
TRBJ1-1 - - 14 TRBV10-1 CASSEPGSNTEAFF TGCGCCAGCAGTGAACCTGGGTCGAACACTGAAGCTTTCTTT
TRBJ1-6 - few 14 TRBV2 CASSEVGGGSPLHF TGTGCCAGCAGTGAAGTAGGGGGAGGTTCACCCCTCCACTTT
TRBJ1-1 TRBD1 - 14 TRBV5-4 CASSPSTGQGEAFF TGTGCCAGCAGCCCTTCGACGGGACAGGGTGAAGCTTTCTTT
TRBJ1-2 - - 13 TRBV11-2 CASSLKNNYGYTF TGTGCCAGCAGCTTAAAGAATAACTATGGCTACACCTTC
TRBJ1-4 - - 15 TRBV6-6 CASSRQLPTNEKLFF TGTGCCAGCAGTCGACAGCTTCCAACTAATGAAAAACTGTTTTTT
TRBJ1-6 TRBD1 few 17 TRBV30 CAWSFLTTQGANSPLHF TGTGCCTGGAGCTTCCTTACCACACAGGGGGCTAATTCACCCCTCCACTTT
TRBJ1-1 - once 15 TRBV5-1 CASSPSLRGNTEAFF TGCGCCAGCAGCCCGTCCCTGAGGGGTAACACTGAAGCTTTCTTT
TRBJ2-7 TRBD1 - 13 TRBV28 CASSLTGRYEQYF TGTGCCAGCAGTCTGACAGGGCGGTACGAGCAGTACTTC
TRBJ1-5 - - 15 TRBV9 CASSQGPGVGQPQHF TGTGCCAGCAGCCAGGGCCCAGGGGTTGGTCAGCCCCAGCATTTT
TRBJ1-5 - - 13 TRBV6-6 CASSYSENQPQHF TGTGCCAGCAGTTACTCGGAGAATCAGCCCCAGCATTTT
TRBJ1-2 - - 13 TRBV6-4 CASSDPLSGGYTF TGTGCCAGCAGTGACCCACTGAGTGGAGGCTACACCTTC
TRBJ2-1 TRBD2 once 16 TRBV7-3 CASSPSSGSTYNEQFF TGTGCCAGCAGCCCCTCTAGCGGGAGTACCTACAATGAGCAGTTCTTC
TRBJ2-1 TRBD2 - 19 TRBV10-1 CASSESMGRETRLYNEQFF TGCGCCAGCAGTGAGTCGATGGGGCGGGAGACCCGACTTTACAATGAGCAGTTCTTC
TRBJ1-4 - - 12 TRBV30 CAWSLGVAELFF TGTGCCTGGAGTTTGGGAGTTGCGGAACTGTTTTTT
TRBJ2-1 TRBD2 - 19 TRBV15 CATSRDWLAGGPSYNEQFF TGTGCCACCAGCAGAGACTGGCTAGCGGGAGGGCCTTCCTACAATGAGCAGTTCTTC
TRBJ2-7 - - 14 TRBV5-4 CASSLGGTIYEQYF TGTGCCAGCAGCTTAGGGGGGACAATCTACGAGCAGTACTTC
TRBJ1-2 - - 16 TRBV6-1 CASSEVGVLDLYGYTF TGTGCCAGCAGTGAAGTCGGGGTCCTGGACCTCTATGGCTACACCTTC
TRBJ1-1 - - 11 TRBV6-1 CASRVGTEAFF TGTGCCAGCAGGGTAGGGACTGAAGCTTTCTTT
TRBJ1-2 - - 17 TRBV18 CASSRTRRDGTDYGYTF TGTGCCAGCTCACGAACAAGACGGGACGGAACCGACTATGGCTACACCTTC
TRBJ1-1 - - 13 TRBV27 CASSSFGNTEAFF TGTGCCAGCAGTAGCTTCGGAAACACTGAAGCTTTCTTT
TRBJ2-7 - once 12 TRBV5-6 CASTSGSYEQYF TGTGCCAGCACCTCGGGTTCCTACGAGCAGTACTTC
TRBJ2-1 - - 12 TRBV5-1 CASSLDSYEQFF TGCGCCAGCAGCCTGGACAGCTATGAGCAGTTCTTC
TRBJ1-1 - - 15 TRBV4-1 CASSQDWRKNTEAFF TGCGCCAGCAGCCAAGATTGGCGGAAGAACACTGAAGCTTTCTTT
TRBJ2-3 - - 11 TRBV29-1 CSAQYWDTQYF TGCAGCGCCCAATACTGGGATACGCAGTATTTT
TRBJ2-5 - - 16 TRBV15 CATSRHRDGGRETQYF TGTGCCACCAGCAGACACCGGGACGGAGGAAGAGAGACCCAGTACTTC
TRBJ2-3 - - 17 TRBV5-1 CASSGWDPHRRTDTQYF TGCGCCAGTAGCGGATGGGACCCCCACCGACGCACAGATACGCAGTATTTT
TRBJ1-2 - - 12 TRBV30 CAWTAGSTYYTF TGTGCCTGGACAGCCGGGTCTACGTACTACACCTTC
TRBJ1-2 - few 12 TRBV2 CASTAGENGYTF TGTGCCAGCACGGCAGGAGAGAATGGCTACACCTTC
TRBJ2-7 TRBD1 - 15 TRBV5-5 CASSVGQGDGYEQYF TGTGCCAGCAGCGTGGGACAGGGTGATGGCTACGAGCAGTACTTC
TRBJ2-7 TRBD1 once 14 TRBV7-9 CASSFGTGVYEQYF TGTGCCAGCAGCTTCGGGACAGGGGTTTACGAGCAGTACTTC
TRBJ2-7 TRBD2 - 16 TRBV4-1 CASSQDSSGTGYEQYF TGCGCCAGCAGCCAAGACAGTAGCGGGACTGGCTACGAGCAGTACTTC
TRBJ1-6 - - 15 TRBV6-9 CASSPVDSYNSPLHF TGTGCCAGCAGTCCCGTGGACAGCTATAATTCACCCCTCCACTTT
TRBJ1-2 - - 14 TRBV2 CASSEAGAPYGYTF TGTGCCAGCAGTGAAGCGGGGGCCCCCTATGGCTACACCTTC
TRBJ2-1 - - 12 TRBV27 CASSLVGNEQFF TGTGCCAGCAGTTTAGTTGGGAATGAGCAGTTCTTC
TRBJ2-7 TRBD1 - 14 TRBV6-5 CASTPRQGTDEQYF TGTGCCAGCACCCCCCGACAGGGGACAGACGAGCAGTACTTC
TRBJ2-3 TRBD2 - 15 TRBV18 CASSPRGTKTDTQYF TGTGCCAGCTCACCACGAGGGACTAAGACAGATACGCAGTATTTT
TRBJ1-1 - - 11 TRBV6-1 CASIENTEAFF TGTGCCAGCATAGAGAACACTGAAGCTTTCTTT
TRBJ2-1 - - 13 TRBV7-7 CASSPYPDREQFF TGTGCCAGCAGCCCCTACCCTGACAGGGAGCAGTTCTTC
TRBJ2-1 - - 11 TRBV5-4 CASSSMDEQFF TGTGCCAGCAGCTCAATGGATGAGCAGTTCTTC
TRBJ1-5 - - 16 TRBV15 CATSRDRAGDNQPQHF TGTGCCACCAGCAGAGATAGGGCAGGAGACAATCAGCCCCAGCATTTT
TRBJ1-1 TRBD1 - 15 TRBV27 CASTLTGTGGTEAFF TGTGCCAGCACTCTTACCGGGACAGGGGGAACTGAAGCTTTCTTT
TRBJ1-2 - - 13 TRBV5-1 CASSLSDGVENTF TGCGCCAGCAGCTTGTCCGACGGGGTAGAGAACACCTTC
TRBJ2-1 - - 13 TRBV5-5 CASSLAIIGEQFF TGTGCCAGCAGCTTGGCCATAATCGGTGAGCAGTTCTTC
TRBJ2-3 TRBD2 - 15 TRBV6-1 CASSERAGGTDTQYF TGTGCCAGCAGTGAAAGGGCGGGAGGCACAGATACGCAGTATTTT
TRBJ1-1 TRBD1 - 16 TRBV11-2 CASSWDVRGLNTEAFF TGTGCCAGCAGCTGGGATGTCAGGGGGTTGAACACTGAAGCTTTCTTT
TRBJ1-2 - - 14 TRBV29-1 CSVAGTVSNYGYTF TGCAGCGTTGCCGGGACGGTGTCTAACTATGGCTACACCTTC
TRBJ2-5 - once 14 TRBV6-1 CASSPKLGLETQYF TGTGCCAGCAGCCCGAAGCTAGGGTTGGAGACCCAGTACTTC
TRBJ1-3 - - 16 TRBV18 CASSLGDRRQGNTIYF TGTGCCAGCTCACTCGGTGATAGGCGCCAAGGAAACACCATATATTTT